A selection of T cell receptor beta chains follows, all from one sample in a study of cytomegalovirus exposure and HLA in healthy donors. Produced via immunoSEQ multiplex PCR; TCRdb's table is partial and in-frame only. The sample consists of some 93,000 clones, 9.4% of them appearing once. Sequenced sample: PBMCs. These receptor sequences come from a man between 45 and 60 years old in good health and CMV-seropositive. CDR3s include the opening cysteine and the closing phenylalanine or tryptophan. A D gene is named only where the DNA matches it firmly. Part of the rows lack a size; the others show once, few, many or a class for expanded clones.

TRBD2	TRBJ2-2	few	TRBV7-8	TGTGCCAGCAGCTTTAGACTAGCGGGGGACACCGGGGAGCTGTTTTTT	CASSFRLAGDTGELFF
TRBD1	TRBJ1-2	-	TRBV4-1	TGCGCCAGCAGCGCCAGGGGACAGGGGCTTCTTTATGGCTACACCTTC	CASSARGQGLLYGYTF
-	TRBJ2-6	few	TRBV28	TGTTCCAGCAGTTCGAAGACACAGCCCTCTGGGGCCAACGTCCTGACTTTC	CSSSSKTQPSGANVLTF
-	TRBJ1-1	few	TRBV5-1	TGCGCCAGCAGCTGGTCAGGGAGGGACACTGAAGCTTTCTTT	CASSWSGRDTEAFF
-	TRBJ2-7	-	TRBV4-1	TGCGCCAGCAGCCAAGATACACTAGCTTATGACTACGAGCAGTACTTC	CASSQDTLAYDYEQYF
-	TRBJ2-7	few	TRBV5-1	TGCGCCAGCCACCGGGGGGCAGGGGACGTTTCCTACGAGCAGTACTTC	CASHRGAGDVSYEQYF
TRBD2	TRBJ2-6	few	TRBV7-7	TGTGCTAGCAGCTTACTAGCGGGAGTAGCTGGGGCCAACGTCCTGACTTTC	CASSLLAGVAGANVLTF
-	TRBJ2-7	few	TRBV30	TGTGCCTGGAGTGGGGTGGCTAGAGAGCAGTACTTC	CAWSGVAREQYF
-	TRBJ2-3	few	TRBV5-1	TGCGCCAGCAGCCCAACTACGGGAGCCACGCAGTATTTT	CASSPTTGATQYF
-	TRBJ2-3	-	TRBV9	TGTGCCAGCAGCGTAGGAACAGGGAGCAGGGATACGCAGTATTTT	CASSVGTGSRDTQYF
-	TRBJ2-2	-	TRBV10-3	TGTGCCATCAGTGAGTCGCTAGGGGGTCCCGGGGAGCTGTTTTTT	CAISESLGGPGELFF
-	TRBJ2-3	few	TRBV9	TGTGCCAGCAGCCACAGGGTCGGCGCAGATACGCAGTATTTT	CASSHRVGADTQYF
-	TRBJ1-3	-	TRBV19	TGTGCCAGTAGTATGGGGGACTCCCGAAACACCATATATTTT	CASSMGDSRNTIYF
-	TRBJ2-7	-	TRBV29-1	-	CSVASGSQDEQSF
TRBD2	TRBJ2-7	-	TRBV6-5	TGTGCCAGCAGTTACTTTAGCGGGAGTCGGGTGAACGAGCAGTACTTC	CASSYFSGSRVNEQYF
TRBD1	TRBJ2-6	-	TRBV30	TGTGCCTGGATCCGGGACAGCTTTTCTGGGGCCAACGTCCTGACTTTC	CAWIRDSFSGANVLTF
-	TRBJ2-1	-	TRBV6-1	TGTGCCAGTCGTCCTCATCAGGATAGGGGTGAGCAGTTCTTC	CASRPHQDRGEQFF
-	TRBJ2-2	few	TRBV27	TGTGCCAGCAAAAAAGCAGGGGTGGCCACCGGGGAGCTGTTTTTT	CASKKAGVATGELFF
-	TRBJ2-1	few	TRBV29-1	TGCAGCGTTGAAGGGTCCGTCTCCAGCGTTGAGCAGTTCTTC	CSVEGSVSSVEQFF
-	TRBJ1-1	-	TRBV5-1	TGCGCCAGCAGCTTGGAAGGAGGGTTTACTGAAGCTTTCTTT	CASSLEGGFTEAFF